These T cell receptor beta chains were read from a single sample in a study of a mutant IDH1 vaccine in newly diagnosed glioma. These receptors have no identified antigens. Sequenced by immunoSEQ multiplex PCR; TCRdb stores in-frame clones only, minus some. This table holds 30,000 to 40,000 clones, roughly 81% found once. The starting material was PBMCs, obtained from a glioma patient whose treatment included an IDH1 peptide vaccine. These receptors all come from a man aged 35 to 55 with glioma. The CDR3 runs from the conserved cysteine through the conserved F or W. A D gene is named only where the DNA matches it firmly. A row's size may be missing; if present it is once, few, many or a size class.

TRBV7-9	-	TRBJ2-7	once	CASSSLVGERSYEQYF	TGTGCCAGCAGTTCCCTAGTGGGAGAGCGCTCCTACGAGCAGTACTTC
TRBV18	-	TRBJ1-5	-	CASSQGPQGGNQPQHF	TGTGCCAGCTCACAGGGTCCCCAGGGAGGGAATCAGCCCCAGCATTTT
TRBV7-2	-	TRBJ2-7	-	CASSPRIVYEQYF	TGTGCCAGCAGCCCCCGGATTGTATACGAGCAGTACTTC
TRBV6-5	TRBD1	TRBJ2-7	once	CASSPGQGLTYEQYF	TGTGCCAGCAGTCCGGGACAGGGGTTGACCTACGAGCAGTACTTC
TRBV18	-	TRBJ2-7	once	CASSQNSYEQYF	TGTGCCAGCTCACAAAACTCCTACGAGCAGTACTTC
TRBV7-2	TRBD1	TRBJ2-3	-	CASSSGQVTDTQYF	TGTGCCAGCAGCTCCGGACAGGTCACAGATACGCAGTATTTT
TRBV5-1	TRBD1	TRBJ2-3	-	CASRTGGTDTQYF	TGCGCCAGCCGGACAGGGGGAACAGATACGCAGTATTTT
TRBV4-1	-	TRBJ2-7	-	CASSRHRSDYEQYF	TGCGCCAGCAGCCGCCACAGGTCCGACTACGAGCAGTACTTC
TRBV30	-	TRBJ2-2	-	CACFRDNGGELFF	TGTGCCTGTTTCAGGGATAATGGCGGGGAGCTGTTTTTT
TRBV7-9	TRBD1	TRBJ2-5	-	CASSISDRGRKETQYF	TGTGCCAGCAGCATCTCGGACAGGGGGAGGAAGGAGACCCAGTACTTC
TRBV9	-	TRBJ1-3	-	CASSSRPGNTIYF	TGTGCCAGCAGCTCCCGCCCGGGAAACACCATATATTTT
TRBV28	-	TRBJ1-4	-	CASSLVAAENEKLFF	TGTGCCAGCAGTTTAGTGGCAGCCGAGAATGAAAAACTGTTTTTT
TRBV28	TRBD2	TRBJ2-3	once	CASREREGRADTQYF	TGTGCCAGCAGGGAGCGGGAGGGCCGTGCAGATACGCAGTATTTT
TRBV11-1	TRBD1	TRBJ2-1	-	CASSFRRTGDNEQFF	TGTGCCAGCAGCTTCAGACGGACAGGGGACAATGAGCAGTTCTTC
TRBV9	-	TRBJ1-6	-	CASRKTGSGNSPLHF	TGTGCCAGCAGAAAAACAGGGTCGGGTAATTCACCCCTCCACTTT
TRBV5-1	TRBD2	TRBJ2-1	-	CASSLGRLASDEQFF	TGCGCCAGCAGCTTGGGTAGACTAGCTTCCGATGAGCAGTTCTTC
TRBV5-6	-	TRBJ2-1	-	CASSLGGSVEQFF	TGTGCCAGCAGCTTGGGTGGGTCCGTAGAGCAGTTCTTC
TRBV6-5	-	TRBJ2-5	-	CASSYAGVAETQYF	TGTGCCAGCAGTTATGCTGGGGTCGCGGAGACCCAGTACTTC
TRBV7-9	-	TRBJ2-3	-	CASSPRGVSTDTQYF	TGTGCCAGCAGCCCCCGGGGCGTTAGCACAGATACGCAGTATTTT
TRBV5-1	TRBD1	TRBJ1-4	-	CASSWDRGDEKLFF	TGCGCCAGCAGCTGGGACAGGGGGGATGAAAAACTGTTTTTT
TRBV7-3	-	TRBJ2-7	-	CASSLTSGAEQYF	TGTGCCAGCAGCTTAACCTCAGGGGCCGAGCAGTACTTC
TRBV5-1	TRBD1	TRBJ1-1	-	CASSSAGGGVNTEAFF	TGCGCCAGCAGCTCCGCAGGGGGGGGTGTGAACACTGAAGCTTTCTTT
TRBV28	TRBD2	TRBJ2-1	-	CASRPGLAGGQFF	TGTGCCAGCAGACCGGGACTAGCGGGAGGGCAGTTCTTC
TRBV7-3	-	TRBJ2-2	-	CASSLGGTTNTGELFF	TGTGCCAGCAGTCTTGGGGGTACAACGAACACCGGGGAGCTGTTTTTT
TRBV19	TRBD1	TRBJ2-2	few	CASTNRGFTGELFF	TGTGCCAGTACCAACAGGGGGTTCACCGGGGAGCTGTTTTTT
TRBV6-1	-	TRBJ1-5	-	CASSGRKGSDQPQHF	TGTGCCAGCAGTGGCAGGAAGGGATCGGATCAGCCCCAGCATTTT
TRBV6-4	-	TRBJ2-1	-	CASSPQGRNEQFF	TGTGCCAGCAGCCCCCAGGGGCGGAATGAGCAGTTCTTC
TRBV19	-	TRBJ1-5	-	CASSKDTSNQPQHF	TGTGCCAGTAGTAAAGACACAAGCAATCAGCCCCAGCATTTT
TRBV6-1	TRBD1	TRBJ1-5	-	CASSPRGQGAQPQHF	TGTGCCAGCAGTCCGAGGGGACAGGGGGCTCAGCCCCAGCATTTT
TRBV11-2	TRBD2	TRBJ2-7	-	CASSPGTSGGLSSYEQYF	TGTGCCAGCAGCCCAGGGACTAGCGGGGGCCTCAGCTCCTACGAGCAGTACTTC
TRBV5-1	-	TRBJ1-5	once	CASSLSGKAGQPQHF	TGCGCCAGCAGCTTAAGTGGGAAAGCGGGACAGCCCCAGCATTTT
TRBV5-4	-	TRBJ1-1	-	CASSQDPGANTEAFF	TGCGCCAGCAGCCAAGATCCAGGGGCAAACACTGAAGCTTTCTTT
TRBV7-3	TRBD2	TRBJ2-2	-	CASSLGTSGTGELFF	TGTGCCAGCAGCCTAGGGACTAGCGGGACCGGGGAGCTGTTTTTT
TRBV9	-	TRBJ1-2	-	CASSVVGGDYGYTF	TGTGCCAGCAGCGTAGTTGGGGGGGACTATGGCTACACCTTC
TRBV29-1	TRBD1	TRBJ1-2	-	CSVEPTGFDGYTF	TGCAGCGTTGAACCGACAGGGTTTGATGGCTACACCTTC
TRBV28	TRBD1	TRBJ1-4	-	CASSGTATNEKLFF	TGTGCCAGCAGTGGGACAGCAACTAATGAAAAACTGTTTTTT
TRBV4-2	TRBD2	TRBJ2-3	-	CASSQGLAGGADTQYF	TGTGCCAGCAGCCAAGGCCTAGCGGGAGGGGCAGATACGCAGTATTTT
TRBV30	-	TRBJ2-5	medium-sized	CAWSLEGAYQETQYF	TGTGCCTGGAGTTTGGAGGGGGCGTACCAAGAGACCCAGTACTTC
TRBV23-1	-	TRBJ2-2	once	CASSRTKKAFF	TGCGCCAGCAGTCGGACCAAGAAGGCGTTTTTT
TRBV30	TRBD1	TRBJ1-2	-	CAWDRGLYGYTF	TGTGCCTGGGACAGGGGGCTCTATGGCTACACCTTC
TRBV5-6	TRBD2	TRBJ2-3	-	CASSSSGGGASTDTQYF	TGTGCCAGCAGCTCAAGCGGGGGCGGCGCCAGCACAGATACGCAGTATTTT
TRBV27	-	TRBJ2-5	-	CASSLSPPGTQYF	TGTGCCAGCAGTTTATCCCCTCCCGGGACCCAGTACTTC
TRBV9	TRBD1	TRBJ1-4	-	CASSVDPGGGGLKEKLFF	TGTGCCAGCAGCGTAGACCCGGGCGGAGGGGGCTTAAAGGAAAAACTGTTTTTT
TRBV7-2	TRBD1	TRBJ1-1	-	CASRTGTGISEAFF	TGTGCCAGCAGAACCGGGACAGGGATCTCTGAAGCTTTCTTT
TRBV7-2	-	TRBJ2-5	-	CASSSGLRRETQYF	TGTGCCAGCAGCTCGGGACTCCGGCGAGAGACCCAGTACTTC
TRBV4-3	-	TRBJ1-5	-	CASSQGVGNQPQHF	TGCGCCAGCAGCCAAGGAGTGGGCAATCAGCCCCAGCATTTT
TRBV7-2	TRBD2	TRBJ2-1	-	CASSLDRLAGTYNEQFF	TGTGCCAGCAGCTTAGATCGACTAGCGGGGACGTACAATGAGCAGTTCTTC
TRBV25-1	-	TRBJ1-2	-	CASSEWAGQGYTF	TGTGCCAGCAGTGAATGGGCAGGGCAAGGCTACACCTTC
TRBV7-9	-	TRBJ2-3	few	CASSLGQGDTQYF	TGTGCCAGCAGCTTAGGCCAGGGGGATACGCAGTATTTT
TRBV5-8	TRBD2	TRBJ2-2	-	CASSLAWTSGIENTGELFF	TGTGCCAGCAGCTTGGCGTGGACTAGCGGAATCGAGAACACCGGGGAGCTGTTTTTT
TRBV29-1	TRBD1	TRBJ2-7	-	CSVGTGTDYEQYF	TGCAGCGTGGGGACAGGGACCGACTACGAGCAGTACTTC
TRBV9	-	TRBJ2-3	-	CASSVGLQGPGDTQYF	TGTGCCAGCAGCGTAGGTTTGCAGGGGCCGGGGGATACGCAGTATTTT
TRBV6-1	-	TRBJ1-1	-	CASSYTEAFF	TGTGCCAGCAGTTACACTGAAGCTTTCTTT
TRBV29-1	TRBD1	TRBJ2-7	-	CSVGQGVSYEQYF	TGCAGCGTGGGACAGGGGGTCTCCTACGAGCAGTACTTC
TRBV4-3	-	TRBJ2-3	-	CASSQDHLSKDTQYF	TGCGCCAGCAGCCAAGATCACCTGAGCAAAGATACGCAGTATTTT
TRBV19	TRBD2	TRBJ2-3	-	CASSVTSGNTQYF	TGTGCCAGTAGTGTGACTAGCGGCAATACGCAGTATTTT
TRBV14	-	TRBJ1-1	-	CASSQDWGVEAFF	TGTGCCAGCAGCCAAGATTGGGGTGTCGAAGCTTTCTTT
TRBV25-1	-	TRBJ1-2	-	CASARGEGGYTF	TGTGCCAGCGCCCGGGGGGAGGGTGGCTACACCTTC
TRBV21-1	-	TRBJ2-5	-	CASNGTEETQYF	TGTGCCAGCAACGGGACAGAAGAGACCCAGTACTTC